The T cell receptor (beta chain) under discussion was sequenced for a study of T-cell reconstitution after alpha-beta-depleted transplantation in children. From germline, CDR1 is MNHNS and CDR2 SASEGT. Trimming removed 6 bases from V and 2 bases from J; junction bases left unmatched: 8. The CDR3 contains 15 residues. Using unique molecular identifiers, the investigators prepared the TCRbeta library. TCRdb analysed the PCR reads with MiXCR anew, one entry per CDR3 protein. This table has some 280,000 distinct CDR3 sequences, approximately 9.8% appearing once. The sample was PBMCs from the stem cell graft donor, taken from the stem cell graft. This TCR derives from a human donor who donated a stem cell graft to a child with SCID. The V call is TRBV6-1, the J call TRBJ2-3; 7 nucleotides line up with TRBD2. The CDR3 here is CASSLLGGATDTQYF. The DNA of the CDR3 is TGTGCCAGCAGCCTCTTGGGAGGGGCCACAGATACGCAGTATTTT.